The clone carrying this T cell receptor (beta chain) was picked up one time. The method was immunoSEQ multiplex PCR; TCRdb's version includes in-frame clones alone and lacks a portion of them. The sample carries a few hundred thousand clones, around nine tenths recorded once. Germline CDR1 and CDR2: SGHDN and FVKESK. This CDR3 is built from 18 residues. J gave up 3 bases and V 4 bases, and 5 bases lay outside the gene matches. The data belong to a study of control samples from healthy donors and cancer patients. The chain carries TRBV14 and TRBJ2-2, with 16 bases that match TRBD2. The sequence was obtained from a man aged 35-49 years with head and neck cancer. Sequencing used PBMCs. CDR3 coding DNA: TGTGCCAGCAGCCTGGGACTAGCGGGGGGGCCGGACACCGGGGAGCTGTTTTTT. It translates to CASSLGLAGGPDTGELFF.